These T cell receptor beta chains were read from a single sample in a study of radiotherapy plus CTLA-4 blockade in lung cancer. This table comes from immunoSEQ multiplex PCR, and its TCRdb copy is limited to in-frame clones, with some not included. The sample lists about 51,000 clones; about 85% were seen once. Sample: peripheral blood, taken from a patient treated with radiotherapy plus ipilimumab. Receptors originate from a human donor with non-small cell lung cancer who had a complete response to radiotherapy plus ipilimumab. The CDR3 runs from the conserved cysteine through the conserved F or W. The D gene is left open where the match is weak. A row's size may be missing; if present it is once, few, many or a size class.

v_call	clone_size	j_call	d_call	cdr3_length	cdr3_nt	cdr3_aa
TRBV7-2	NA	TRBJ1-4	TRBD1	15	TGTGCCAGCAGCTTAGTACAGGGGCTTACGGAAAAACTGTTTTTT	CASSLVQGLTEKLFF
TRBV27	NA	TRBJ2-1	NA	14	TGTGCCAGCAGTTTTCTGGCCCGCTACAATGAGCAGTTCTTC	CASSFLARYNEQFF
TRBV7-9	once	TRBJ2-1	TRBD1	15	TGTGCCAGCAGCACGGACAGGGACGGGTACAATGAGCAGTTCTTC	CASSTDRDGYNEQFF
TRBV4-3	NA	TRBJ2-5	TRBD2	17	TGCGCCAGCAGCTACGGACTAGCGGGGGCCCTTCAAGAGACCCAGTACTTC	CASSYGLAGALQETQYF
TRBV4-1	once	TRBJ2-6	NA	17	TGCGCCAGCAGCCAAGATTTAAGGGGCTCTGGGGCCAACGTCCTGACTTTC	CASSQDLRGSGANVLTF
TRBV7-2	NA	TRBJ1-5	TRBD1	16	TGTGCCAGCAGCTCCGGACAGGGGCGCCTCAATCAGCCCCAGCATTTT	CASSSGQGRLNQPQHF
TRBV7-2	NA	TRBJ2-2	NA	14	TGTGCCAGCAGCTCACGAGCCGGGGCCGGGGAGCTGTTTTTT	CASSSRAGAGELFF
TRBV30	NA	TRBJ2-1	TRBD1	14	TGTGCCGGAAAGGGACAGGGTTGGGGGAATGAGCAGTTCTTC	CAGKGQGWGNEQFF
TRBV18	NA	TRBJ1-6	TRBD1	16	TGTGCCAGCTCACCCTCGGACAGGGGGCGAAATTCACCCCTCCACTTT	CASSPSDRGRNSPLHF
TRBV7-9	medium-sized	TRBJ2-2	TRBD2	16	TGTGCCAGCAGTCCAGGACTAGCGGCGAACACCGGGGAGCTGTTTTTT	CASSPGLAANTGELFF
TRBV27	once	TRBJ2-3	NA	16	TGTGCCAGCAGTTCGTATGAGGGGACTTACACAGATACGCAGTATTTT	CASSSYEGTYTDTQYF
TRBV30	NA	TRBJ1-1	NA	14	TGTGCCTGGAGTGTACGAGACAGAAGGTTGGGAGCTTTCTTT	CAWSVRDRRLGAFF
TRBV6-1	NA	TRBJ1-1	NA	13	TGTGCCAGCAGTGAATTCCGGAACACTGAAGCTTTCTTT	CASSEFRNTEAFF
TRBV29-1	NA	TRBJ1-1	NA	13	TGCAGCGTTGTAGGGGATATGGACACTGAAGCTTTCTTT	CSVVGDMDTEAFF
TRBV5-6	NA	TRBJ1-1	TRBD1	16	TGTGCCAGCAGCTTGGCGGGACAGGCGAGACTCACTGAAGCTTTCTTT	CASSLAGQARLTEAFF
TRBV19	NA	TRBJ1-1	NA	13	TGTGCCAGTAGGCCAGGAGGGATTAGTGAAGCTTTCTTT	CASRPGGISEAFF
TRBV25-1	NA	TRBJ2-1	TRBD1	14	TGTGCCAGCACGGGACAGGGAGGCCACAATGAGCAGTTCTTC	CASTGQGGHNEQFF